This T cell receptor (beta chain) stems from a study of CXCR3-negative and CXCR3-positive naive CD8 T cells. Regarding the study as a whole: In cryopreserved cells, CXCR3 expression partially decreased, and fresh PBMCs were used in most assays. Memory cells showed distinct TRBV-TRBJ patterns, while the two naive subsets matched.

Germline values: CDR1 SEHNR, CDR2 FQNEAQ (reference sequence). The CDR3 has 13 residues. UMI-labeled 5' RACE TRB cDNA libraries were prepared from the cells. TCRdb reprocessed the 5' RACE reads and keeps a single row for each CDR3 protein, giving no DNA. Here the sample table reports just under 45,000 distinct CDR3 sequences. With regard to this clonotype: The antigen is unknown.

The sequencing sample was made of memory CD8+ T cells from blood. The V call is TRBV7-9, the J call TRBJ2-7; TCRdb proposes TRBD1, but this gene call is untestable without DNA. The source is a human donor in good health. Some clones in this sample may be carry-over from other donors' samples. CDR3 protein: CASSSWTGIEQYF.